This T cell receptor (beta chain) emerged from a study of blood T cell repertoires in COVID-19. With 5 bases removed from V and 4 bases from J, the gap between germline ends came to 15 bases. The CDR3 runs 15 residues. Germline values: CDR1 MDHEN, CDR2 SYDVKM. Some clones are missing from TCRdb's copy, which holds only in-frame ones; the method was immunoSEQ multiplex PCR. The sample includes tens of thousands of clones, roughly four fifths of them seen just once. This clone occurred a few times. This TCR came from a woman aged 80 or over with acute or convalescent COVID-19. The sample taken for sequencing was peripheral blood. The rearrangement uses TRBV28 and TRBJ2-4; tentatively, D is TRBD2 (5 bases). CDR3 coding DNA: TGTGCCAGCAGTCCAACTTCCGGACTTAAAAACATTCAGTACTTC. It specifies CASSPTSGLKNIQYF.